Reported below is one T cell receptor beta chain. One entry per CDR3 protein results from TCRdb running MiXCR on the 5' RACE reads. The sample lists about 320,000 distinct CDR3 sequences, about 13% seen once, with about 21% in the top ten. The data are from a study of T-cell memory formation after mild COVID-19. Background on the study: TCR clusters were mostly donor specific.

V gave up 0 bases and J gave up 8 bases, with 19 bases separating them. This CDR3 has 15 amino acids. CDR1 and CDR2 (germline): DFQATT, SNEGSKA (reference sequence). V usage is TRBV20-1 and J usage is TRBJ1-1; D not resolved. Sequencing was carried out using PBMCs or a T cell subset sorted from them (not recorded which). This TCR came from a man aged 18 to 35 who had mild COVID-19 (a few samples of this study predate the infection). Cell type and time point are not known. CDR3 amino acids: CSARDRITAWKEAFF. CDR3 bases: TGCAGTGCTAGAGATCGGATTACTGCGTGGAAGGAAGCTTTCTTT.